One T cell receptor (beta chain) is described in this entry. Its antigen is unknown. A junction end diverges from the germline sequence, so it may reflect a read error. Other DNA sequences of this sample code for an identical CDR3. DNA was extracted (Qiagen), and TCRbeta V-D-J rearrangements were subjected to bias-controlled amplification followed by high-throughput sequencing (immunoSEQ; Adaptive Biotech). The authors' analysis ran thus. The immunoSEQ Analyzer platform was used for sequence-level analysis of productive sequences. Clonality was computed as 1 minus Pielou's evenness, ranging from 0 (highly polyclonal) to 1 (monoclonal). How much repertoires overlapped between subsets was quantified with the Morisita index, which goes from 0 (no similarity) to 1 (complete similarity). TCRdb retrieved this table from immuneACCESS and kept in-frame rearrangements only. Not all clones are present; in checked studies, unresolved V genes account for under half, and no reason is known for the remainder. V and J calls and clone size are given by that table; D and trimming were obtained from the DNA. The sample table records over 2,000 clones; about 72% of these occur just once. The ten largest clones take up 9.5% to 12% of the sample.

CD3+ T cells, isolated magnetically, got 1.5 hours of stimulation with PMA and ionomycin and were then labeled using IL-17A and IFNgamma cytokine secretion assays. Synovial fluid effusions were aspirated from actively inflamed joints of psoriatic arthritis patients. Memory CD8+ T cells in synovial fluid were sorted patient by patient into Tc17 (IL-17A+) cells, bulk memory cells and Tc1 (IL-17A-IFNgamma+) cells in order to compare their TCR repertoires. Psoriatic arthritis patients met the Classification of Psoriatic Arthritis Study Group (CASPAR) criteria. Cells secreting cytokines were also stained with a viability dye and with anti-CD3, CD8, CD14 and CD4 antibodies, then sorted on a BD FACSAria. TCRbeta sequencing was performed on sorted synovial fluid CD8+ T cell subsets from three patients with psoriatic arthritis. Synovial fluid mononuclear cells were isolated using Lymphoprep and were cryopreserved in liquid nitrogen prior to use. Cryopreservation medium contained about 50% fetal calf serum and approximately 9.4% dimethyl sulfoxide.

This record belongs to a study of IL-17A CD8 T cells in psoriatic arthritis synovium. With regard to the full study: The goal of the study was to characterize the phenotype, molecular profile and function of synovial IL-17A+CD8+ T cells in the pathogenesis of psoriatic arthritis.

Study-wide findings and limitations: Although most synovial CD8+ subsets stayed polyclonal, some individual clones made up over 4.5% of the repertoire. In a couple of patients, many Tc17 clones also appeared in the synovial Tc1 population, producing Morisita overlap indices above 0.85. Cells came from synovial fluid rather than synovial tissue, since no psoriatic arthritis synovial tissue samples were available. TCR sequencing covered only a few patients, which the authors acknowledged as a limited sample size.

Counted from cysteine to phenylalanine, this CDR3 has 15 amino acids. Only CDR3 DNA is held: 45 bases, read in frame from base 1. CDR1 and CDR2 are drawn from the germline V gene: SNHLY, FYNNEI. The sample comprised IFN-gamma+ CD8+ T cells from synovial fluid. The cell subset or site label corresponds to: IL-17A-IFNgamma+ memory CD8+ (Tc1) cells. The chain is made from TRBV2 and TRBJ2-7; the junction holds 10 bases that match TRBD2. The clonotype originates from a human donor with psoriatic arthritis. CDR3 loop: CASSATSGPSYEQYF. The DNA sequence follows: TGTGCCAGCAGTGCGACTAGCGGGCCCTCCTACGAACAGTACTTC.